This T cell receptor (beta chain) originates from a study of identical twins. Remarks on this clonotype: The antigen is unknown.

V was clipped by 6 bases and J by 5 bases; unmatched bases: 9. This CDR3 spans 14 amino acids. One entry per CDR3 protein results from TCRdb running MiXCR on the 5' RACE reads. Counted here are about 790,000 distinct CDR3 sequences, roughly 18% occurring once; the ten biggest clones make up less than 15%. Study-level results: Cord blood's abundant beta clonotypes had fewer insertions, unlike memory repertoires.

This sample also belongs to another study, concerning T cells expressing NK-cell markers. From that study: Seven donors tested HCMV-seropositive and one tested seronegative among the eight sequenced.

V is TRBV12-3 or TRBV12-4 and J is TRBJ2-5, with 7 bases matching TRBD2. The sequenced sample consisted of PBMCs. This clonotype originated in a woman between 18 and 30 years old in good health. CDR3 DNA sequence: TGTGCCAGCAGATCCCGAGAGGGAGGGGAGACCCAGTACTTC. It yields the protein CASRSREGGETQYF.